This entry is about one TCR beta chain. Its antigen is still unknown. No much larger clonotype is one base removed from it; base qualities were not supplied. This entry belongs to a study of blood T cell repertoires in COVID-19 (dated by TCRdb to 2020 to 2021). A note on the overall study: Samples covering the acute and convalescent phases of COVID-19 were provided by collaborators in the United States, Italy and Spain. The material from the prospective study consisted of cDNA or gDNA derived from T cells, B-cell-depleted T cells, or PBMCs. The dataset comprised deeply sampled blood TCRbeta repertoires from subjects exposed to, actively infected with, or recovered from COVID-19. The repertoires were released in a freely available public database meant as a resource for research on the immune response to SARS-CoV-2. The samples were drawn from two sources: the first 160 participants of the ongoing ImmuneRACE study, and 950 to 1,500 subjects contributed by 6 global collaborators. A de-identified subject ID, COVID-19 status, age in years and sex were almost always included in the sample metadata. HLA class I and class II types, where available, came from metadata supplied by the sample provider rather than from assay-based typing. Here is what the overall study found, with its caveats: Clinical and demographic metadata were provided uncurated, with the amount varying by source and participant.

In Seattle, one collaborating source enrolled patients while the infection was active and tracked those patients longitudinally over the course of disease. Collaborating institutions collected whole blood in K2EDTA tubes following their own protocols. For TCRbeta analysis, collaborators shipped samples as frozen whole blood, isolated PBMCs, or DNA extracted from either of those sample types. TCRbeta CDR3 regions were amplified from genomic DNA by means of the immunoSEQ Assay, a bias-controlled multiplex PCR. In the authors' own workflow: Nucleated cell counts per sample were estimated from amplification of reference gene primers within the assay. Sequence reads were collapsed and filtered to measure the absolute abundance of every unique TCRbeta CDR3 rearrangement. For each sample, productive Simpson clonality was calculated as the square root of Simpson's diversity index over productive rearrangements. TCRdb took this table from immuneACCESS and kept in-frame rearrangements with V and J called. Such tables lack part of the clones; where checked against another copy, unresolved V genes explain under half of the gap, and the rest is unexplained. V and J calls and clone size are those listed in that table; D and trimming were worked out from the DNA. Present in this sample are 300,000 to 400,000 clones, about nine tenths of which were seen just once. The ten largest clonotypes hold roughly 2.8% of the sample.

The junction shows trimming of 5 bases on V and 5 bases on J, and the gene matches do not reach 11 bases of it. Based on the germline V gene (reference sequence), the CDR1 and CDR2 sequences are MNHEY and SMNVEV. The CDR3 spans 16 residues, from the cysteine through the phenylalanine. CDR3 DNA only is kept here, 48 bases in frame from base 1. Source material: peripheral blood. This chain is built from TRBV27 and TRBJ2-1; 8 middle bases align to TRBD1. The TCR comes from a woman in her twenties or thirties with COVID-19, enrolled during active disease. The CDR3 corresponds to CASSAQTGVRNNEQFF. The DNA sequence is given as TGTGCCAGCAGTGCCCAGACAGGGGTGAGGAACAATGAGCAGTTCTTC.